These T cell receptor beta chains were read from a single sample in a study of beta chain features in type 1 diabetes. Generated by immunoSEQ multiplex PCR, the TCRdb table keeps only in-frame clones and is missing some. Among roughly 160,000 clones listed, around 8% were seen once. Sequencing input: central memory CD4+ T cells from blood. The receptors shown here come from a middle-aged woman with type 1 diabetes. Each CDR3 is given with its conserved first and last residue. A D gene is named only where the DNA matches it firmly. Clone sizes are given selectively: once, few, many, or a class where the clone is expanded.

D gene | J gene | V gene | clone size | CDR3 DNA | CDR3 protein
TRBD1 | TRBJ2-1 | TRBV29-1 | . | TGCAGCGTTGAAGGCGGGACCGGGACAGGGGGGCGTGAGCAGTTCTTC | CSVEGGTGTGGREQFF
TRBD2 | TRBJ2-1 | TRBV19 | few | TGTGCCAGTAGTATCGGGACTACCGGCCAAGGTGAGCAGTTCTTC | CASSIGTTGQGEQFF
. | TRBJ2-3 | TRBV6-6 | few | TGTGCCAGCAAGGGGGCAGATACGCAGTATTTT | CASKGADTQYF
TRBD1 | TRBJ1-2 | TRBV18 | few | TGTGCCAGCTCACCACCCGGGACAGCTAACTATGGCTACACCTTC | CASSPPGTANYGYTF
. | TRBJ2-3 | TRBV12-5 | . | TGTGCTAGTGGTTTTGGAGGGCCCACAGATACGCAGTATTTT | CASGFGGPTDTQYF
. | TRBJ2-7 | TRBV7-2 | . | TGTGCCAGCAGCTGGCTAGCTGACGCCTACGAGCAGTACTTC | CASSWLADAYEQYF
TRBD1 | TRBJ2-5 | TRBV7-2 | . | TGTGCCAGCAGCTCGGGACAGGGAGGCAAGACCCAGTACTTC | CASSSGQGGKTQYF
. | TRBJ2-5 | TRBV7-9 | . | TGTGCCAGCAGCTTAGGATTCAGGGGCATCGAGACCCAGTACTTC | CASSLGFRGIETQYF
. | TRBJ2-1 | TRBV4-2 | . | TGTGCCAGCAGCCAAGTCGTGGGCGAGAAGCAGTTCTTC | CASSQVVGEKQFF
TRBD1 | TRBJ2-1 | TRBV6-1 | few | TGTGCCAGCAGTTCCCCGGGACAGGGAATAAATGAGCAGTTCTTC | CASSSPGQGINEQFF
. | TRBJ1-1 | TRBV18 | few | TGTGCCAGCTCATCATCTCAAAGCGGCACTGAAGCTTTCTTT | CASSSSQSGTEAFF
. | TRBJ2-7 | TRBV27 | few | TGTGCCAGCAGTTTCCAGGGGTCCGACGAGCAGTACTTC | CASSFQGSDEQYF
TRBD1 | TRBJ2-7 | TRBV29-1 | . | TGCAGCGTTTTACCTATCGGACAGGGTTACGAGCAGTACTTC | CSVLPIGQGYEQYF
TRBD1 | TRBJ2-5 | TRBV5-1 | few | TGCGCCAGCAGCTTGGGACAGGGAGAAGAGACCCAGTACTTC | CASSLGQGEETQYF
TRBD2 | TRBJ2-5 | TRBV2 | many | TGTGCCAGCAGTGAAGGGACTAGCATCGAGACCCAGTACTTC | CASSEGTSIETQYF
. | TRBJ2-1 | TRBV6-6 | . | TGTGCCAGCAGTTACGAGCTGTTAGTACGCAATGAGCAGTTCTTC | CASSYELLVRNEQFF
TRBD2 | TRBJ2-7 | TRBV4-1 | . | TGCGCCAGCAGCCAGGGACTAGCGGTTCCCTACGAGCAGTACTTC | CASSQGLAVPYEQYF
. | TRBJ2-1 | TRBV19 | . | TGTGCCAGTAGTATAGGGGGCGGTAACAATGAGCAGTTCTTC | CASSIGGGNNEQFF
. | TRBJ2-7 | TRBV9 | . | TGTGCCAGCAGCCTTAGTGCGGGGAGGTCCTACGAGCAGTACTTC | CASSLSAGRSYEQYF
TRBD2 | TRBJ2-5 | TRBV5-1 | . | TGCGCCAGCAGCTTGGGGGAGACTAGCGGCCAAGAGACCCAGTACTTC | CASSLGETSGQETQYF
TRBD1 | TRBJ1-2 | TRBV5-1 | . | TGCGCCAGCAATGAGGACAGGGACCATGGCTACACCTTC | CASNEDRDHGYTF
. | TRBJ1-5 | TRBV19 | . | TGTGCCAGTAGTATCGGGGAGGAACAGCCCCAGCATTTT | CASSIGEEQPQHF
TRBD2 | TRBJ2-7 | TRBV28 | few | TGTGCCAGCAGTTTTCTAGCGGCAGGCTACGAGCAGTACTTC | CASSFLAAGYEQYF
. | TRBJ1-1 | TRBV6-6 | . | TGTGCCAGCAGCCCATCCACTGAAGCTTTCTTT | CASSPSTEAFF
. | TRBJ2-7 | TRBV2 | few | TGTGCCAGCAGTAATACAGGGTTGGGCGAGCAGTACTTC | CASSNTGLGEQYF
. | TRBJ1-6 | TRBV2 | . | TGTGCCAGCAGTGTCTCGGGGGGCGCGAGGAATTCACCCCTCCACTTT | CASSVSGGARNSPLHF
. | TRBJ2-2 | TRBV7-8 | . | TGTGCCAGCAGCCCGGTCCGTTCCGGGGAGCTGTTTTTT | CASSPVRSGELFF
. | TRBJ2-7 | TRBV5-6 | few | TGTGCCAGCAGCGATCTAAGCTACGAGCAGTACTTC | CASSDLSYEQYF
. | TRBJ2-3 | TRBV4-2 | few | TGTGCCAGCAGCCACATGACAGACACCAGCACAGATACGCAGTATTTT | CASSHMTDTSTDTQYF
. | TRBJ1-2 | TRBV6-5 | few | TGTGCCAGCGGCAGGCCTTCGAGTGGCTACACCTTC | CASGRPSSGYTF
TRBD1 | TRBJ2-7 | TRBV6-5 | few | TGTGCCAGCAGTCCGGCCGGACAGGGGGCCCACGAGCAGTACTTC | CASSPAGQGAHEQYF
. | TRBJ2-1 | TRBV6-4 | few | TGTGCCAGCAGTATAGGCCCACAGAATGAGCAGTTCTTC | CASSIGPQNEQFF
TRBD1 | TRBJ2-7 | TRBV4-1 | . | TGCGCCAGCAGCCCTACAACAGGGGGCTACGAGCAGTACTTC | CASSPTTGGYEQYF
. | TRBJ1-2 | TRBV29-1 | few | TGCAGCGTTGTGCAGGGGACGGATGGCTACACCTTC | CSVVQGTDGYTF
TRBD1 | TRBJ2-7 | TRBV27 | . | TGTGCCAGCAGTTCTCCGGGACAGGGGGTGGGGGAGCAGTACTTC | CASSSPGQGVGEQYF
. | TRBJ2-1 | TRBV27 | . | TGTGCCAGCAGTTTAGGCGGTAGCTCCTACAATGAGCAGTTCTTC | CASSLGGSSYNEQFF
TRBD1 | TRBJ1-2 | TRBV25-1 | . | TGTGCCAGCAGTTCGCGGACAGGGGCCTGGGATGGCTACACCTTC | CASSSRTGAWDGYTF
TRBD2 | TRBJ2-3 | TRBV7-6 | . | TGTGCCAGCAGCTTAGTCGGTCAAGCGGGAGTGTATGCAGATACGCAGTATTTT | CASSLVGQAGVYADTQYF
. | TRBJ1-2 | TRBV28 | few | TGTGCCAGCAGTCCAGCGAGATTCTATGGCTACACCTTC | CASSPARFYGYTF
. | TRBJ2-3 | TRBV28 | few | TGTGCCAGCAGTTTCTCCACAGGGCACAGCACAGATACGCAGTATTTT | CASSFSTGHSTDTQYF
. | TRBJ1-6 | TRBV27 | . | TGTGCCAGCACTTCCCCCGGGATTCGGGCCCTCCACTTT | CASTSPGIRALHF
TRBD2 | TRBJ2-5 | TRBV11-1 | . | TGTGCCAGCAGCACTACCCTGGGGGTGCGGGGGCAAGAGACCCAGTACTTC | CASSTTLGVRGQETQYF
TRBD1 | TRBJ2-2 | TRBV30 | . | TGTGCCTTCGACGGGACAGTGAACACCGGGGAGCTGTTTTTT | CAFDGTVNTGELFF
. | TRBJ2-1 | TRBV6-5 | few | TGTGCCAGCAGTCCCCAGGATGAGCAGTTCTTC | CASSPQDEQFF
. | TRBJ1-2 | TRBV28 | . | TGTGCCAGCTTTGACAGAGGCATATACTATGGCTACACCTTC | CASFDRGIYYGYTF
TRBD2 | TRBJ2-1 | TRBV28 | . | TGTGCCAGCAGTTCTCCGGTCGGAGGACTAGCCGACAATGAGCAGTTCTTC | CASSSPVGGLADNEQFF
TRBD1 | TRBJ1-5 | TRBV19 | . | TGTGCCAGTAGTATAGAGGGACAGGATGGCGTCAGCAATCAGCCCCAGCATTTT | CASSIEGQDGVSNQPQHF
. | TRBJ1-1 | TRBV30 | . | TGTGCCTGCAATCAGCCAGGCGTTCGAACTGAAGCTTTCTTT | CACNQPGVRTEAFF
. | TRBJ1-1 | TRBV29-1 | . | TGCAGCGTGAGGGCGCAGGGGCGAACTGAAGCTTTCTTT | CSVRAQGRTEAFF
. | TRBJ2-5 | TRBV19 | few | TGTGCCAGTAGTAGTGACAGTCAAGAGACCCAGTACTTC | CASSSDSQETQYF
TRBD1 | TRBJ2-7 | TRBV6-5 | . | TGTGCCTGCAAGGACAGGGCCCACGAGCAGTACTTC | CACKDRAHEQYF
TRBD2 | TRBJ2-3 | TRBV7-2 | many | TGTGCCAGCAGCCGTGGACTAGCCGCGCAGTATTTT | CASSRGLAAQYF
TRBD2 | TRBJ2-7 | TRBV11-2 | few | TGTGCCAGCAGCTTTACTAGCGGATCCTACGAGCAGTACTTC | CASSFTSGSYEQYF